Sequencing of this T cell receptor beta chain was carried out in a study of beta chain features in type 1 diabetes. Study observations and caveats: People with Type 1 diabetes carried modestly yet significantly shorter TCRB CDR3s in all four CD4+ subsets.

Naive, central memory, regulatory and stem cell-like memory cells within the CD4+ compartment were sorted using CD45RO/CCR7/CD25/CD127/CD95/CD27. With 0 bases clipped from V and 6 bases from J, the junction kept 5 bases outside the gene matches. Germline V gene sequence: CDR1 SGDLS, CDR2 YYNGEE. The CDR3 covers 15 residues. Sequencing targeted expressed TCRB transcripts, as all isolated RNA had been reverse transcribed. The table came from immunoSEQ multiplex PCR; TCRdb's copy has only in-frame clones and leaves some out. The profile shows 680,000 or so clones, 13% of them singletons. This clone has only a few counts. Its antigen remains unidentified.

Sequencing used naive CD4+ T cells from blood. The TCR sequence derives from a man aged 18 to 35 with type 1 diabetes. The chain combines TRBV9 with TRBJ2-3, with 9 nucleotides matching TRBD2. The DNA of the CDR3 is TGTGCCAGCAGCGTAGTGGTAGCGGGGGCGGATACGCAGTATTTT. Amino acids: CASSVVVAGADTQYF.